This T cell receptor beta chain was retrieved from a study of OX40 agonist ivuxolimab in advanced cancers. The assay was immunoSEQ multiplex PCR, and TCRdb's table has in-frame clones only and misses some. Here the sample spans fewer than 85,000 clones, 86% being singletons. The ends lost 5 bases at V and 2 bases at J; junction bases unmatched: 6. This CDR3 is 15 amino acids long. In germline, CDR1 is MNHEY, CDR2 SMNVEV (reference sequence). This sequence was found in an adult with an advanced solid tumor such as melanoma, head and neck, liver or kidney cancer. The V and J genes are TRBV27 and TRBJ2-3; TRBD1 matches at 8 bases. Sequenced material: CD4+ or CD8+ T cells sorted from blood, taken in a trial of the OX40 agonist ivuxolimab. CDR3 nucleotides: TGTGCCAGCAGTCAGCCGGGACAGGCCACAGATACGCAGTATTTT. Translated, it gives CASSQPGQATDTQYF.